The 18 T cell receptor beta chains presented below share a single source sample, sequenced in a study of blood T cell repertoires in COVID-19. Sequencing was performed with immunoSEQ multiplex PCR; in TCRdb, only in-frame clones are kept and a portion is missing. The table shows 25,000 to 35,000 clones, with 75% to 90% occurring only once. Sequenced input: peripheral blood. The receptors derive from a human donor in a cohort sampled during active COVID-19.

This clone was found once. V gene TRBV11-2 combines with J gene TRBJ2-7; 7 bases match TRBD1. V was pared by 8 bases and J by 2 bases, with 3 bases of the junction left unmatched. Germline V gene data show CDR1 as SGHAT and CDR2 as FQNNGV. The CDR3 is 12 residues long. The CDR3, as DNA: TGTGCCAGCTCCACAGGGGCCTACGAGCAGTACTTC. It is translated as CASSTGAYEQYF.

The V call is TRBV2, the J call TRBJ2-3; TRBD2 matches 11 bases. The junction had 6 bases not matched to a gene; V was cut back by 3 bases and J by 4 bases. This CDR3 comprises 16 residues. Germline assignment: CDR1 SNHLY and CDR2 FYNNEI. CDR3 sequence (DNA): TGTGCCAGCAGTGAGTGGCTAGCGGGGGGTTCAGATACGCAGTATTTT. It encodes CASSEWLAGGSDTQYF.

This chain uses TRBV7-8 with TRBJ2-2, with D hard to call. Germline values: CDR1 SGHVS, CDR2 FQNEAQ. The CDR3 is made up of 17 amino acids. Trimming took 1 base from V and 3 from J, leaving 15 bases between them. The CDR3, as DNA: TGTGCCAGCAGCTTAGTATGGGCCATCGAAGACACCGGGGAGCTGTTTTTT. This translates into CASSLVWAIEDTGELFF.

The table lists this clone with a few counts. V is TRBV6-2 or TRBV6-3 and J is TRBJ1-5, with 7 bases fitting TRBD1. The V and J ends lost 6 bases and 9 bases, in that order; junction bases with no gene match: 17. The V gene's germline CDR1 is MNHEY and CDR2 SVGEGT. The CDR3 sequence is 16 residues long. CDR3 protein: CASSPRQGSSDWPQHF. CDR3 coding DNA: TGTGCCAGCAGCCCTAGACAGGGTTCTTCGGACTGGCCCCAGCATTTT.

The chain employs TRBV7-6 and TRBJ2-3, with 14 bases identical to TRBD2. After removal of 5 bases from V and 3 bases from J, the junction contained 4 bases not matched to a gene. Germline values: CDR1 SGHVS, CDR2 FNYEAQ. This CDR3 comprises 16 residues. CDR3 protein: CASSQGLAGDTDTQYF. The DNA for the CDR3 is TGTGCCAGCAGCCAGGGACTAGCGGGAGATACAGATACGCAGTATTTT.

For the CDR3, the DNA is TGTGCCAGCAGCTTTCGGGGGACCCTAGGGAATGAGCAGTTCTTC. Its protein product is CASSFRGTLGNEQFF. The rearrangement links TRBV5-6 to TRBJ2-1; a weak D match, TRBD2 (6 bases). This CDR3 spans 15 amino acids. V shed 2 bases and J shed 7 bases, with 16 bases lying between them. Germline V gene lookup returns CDR1 SGHDT and CDR2 YYEEEE.

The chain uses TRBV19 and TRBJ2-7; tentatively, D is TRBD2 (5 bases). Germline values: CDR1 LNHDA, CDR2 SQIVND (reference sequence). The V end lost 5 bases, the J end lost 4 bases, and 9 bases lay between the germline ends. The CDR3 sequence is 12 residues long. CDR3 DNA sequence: TGTGCCAGTAGTCCGGGGATGTACGAGCAGTACTTC. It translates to CASSPGMYEQYF. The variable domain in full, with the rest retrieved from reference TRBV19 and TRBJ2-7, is DGGITQSPKYLFRKEGQNVTLSCEQNLNHDAMYWYRQDPGQGLRLIYYSQIVNDFQKGDIAEGYSVSREKKESFPLTVTSAQKNPTAFYLCASSPGMYEQYFGPGTRLTVT.

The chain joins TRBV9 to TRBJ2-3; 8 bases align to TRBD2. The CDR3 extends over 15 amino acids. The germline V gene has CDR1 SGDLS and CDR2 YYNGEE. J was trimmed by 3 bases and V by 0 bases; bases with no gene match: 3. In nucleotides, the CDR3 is TGTGCCAGCAGCGTAGCGGGGGGGCAGACAGATACGCAGTATTTT. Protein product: CASSVAGGQTDTQYF.

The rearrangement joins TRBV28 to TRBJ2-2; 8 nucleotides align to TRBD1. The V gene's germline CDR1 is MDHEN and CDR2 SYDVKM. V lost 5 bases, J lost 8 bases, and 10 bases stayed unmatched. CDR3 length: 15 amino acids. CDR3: CASSPRGPIKGELFF. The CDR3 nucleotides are TGTGCCAGCAGTCCCAGGGGGCCTATCAAGGGGGAGCTGTTTTTT.

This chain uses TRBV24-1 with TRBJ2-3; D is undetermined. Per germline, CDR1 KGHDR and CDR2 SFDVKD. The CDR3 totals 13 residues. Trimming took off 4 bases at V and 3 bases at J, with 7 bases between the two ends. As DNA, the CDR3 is TGTGCCACCAGTGACCCCCCAACAGATACGCAGTATTTT. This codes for CATSDPPTDTQYF.

The CDR3 protein is CASSPLSRSGANVLTF. The DNA of the CDR3 is TGTGCCAGCTCACCACTCTCGCGGTCTGGGGCCAACGTCCTGACTTTC. The chain recombines TRBV18 with TRBJ2-6; D not certain. The germline V gene encodes CDR1 KGHSH and CDR2 LQKENI. Trimming left V 1 base short and J 1 base short, with 8 bases between. The CDR3 is 16 residues long.

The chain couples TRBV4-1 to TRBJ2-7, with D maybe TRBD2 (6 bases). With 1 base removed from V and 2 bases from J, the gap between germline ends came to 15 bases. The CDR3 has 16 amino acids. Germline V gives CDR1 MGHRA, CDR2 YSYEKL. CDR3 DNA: TGCGCCAGCAGCCAAGGGGGGACTGGCAGAACCTACGAGCAGTACTTC. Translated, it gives CASSQGGTGRTYEQYF.

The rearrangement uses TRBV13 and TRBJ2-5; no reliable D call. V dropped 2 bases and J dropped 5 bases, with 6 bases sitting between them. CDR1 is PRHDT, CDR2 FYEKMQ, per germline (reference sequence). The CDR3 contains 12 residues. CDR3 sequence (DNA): TGTGCCAGCAGCTTAATGGCCGAGACCCAGTACTTC. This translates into CASSLMAETQYF.

The CDR3 sequence: CASSLWGGGNTGELFF. The CDR3 nucleotides read TGTGCCAGCAGCCTCTGGGGAGGGGGGAACACCGGGGAGCTGTTTTTT. The chain recombines TRBV7-3 with TRBJ2-2; the D gene is possibly TRBD2 (7 bases). Germline-derived CDR1 and CDR2 are SGHTA and FQGTGA. V was shortened by 5 bases and J by 1 base, with 14 bases between the two germline ends. CDR3 size: 16 residues.

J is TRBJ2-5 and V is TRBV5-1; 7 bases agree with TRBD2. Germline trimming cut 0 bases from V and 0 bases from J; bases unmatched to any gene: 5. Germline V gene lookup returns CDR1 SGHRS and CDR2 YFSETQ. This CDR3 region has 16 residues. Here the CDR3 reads CASSLVGRADQETQYF. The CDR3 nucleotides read TGCGCCAGCAGCTTGGTAGGGAGGGCAGACCAAGAGACCCAGTACTTC.

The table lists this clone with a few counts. CDR3 DNA sequence: TGTGCCAGCAGTTCCCCCGGAGTATCCTACGAGCAGTACTTC. It encodes CASSSPGVSYEQYF. This chain links TRBV28 with TRBJ2-7; D uncertain. The CDR3 runs 14 residues. In germline, CDR1 is MDHEN, CDR2 SYDVKM. With 4 bases removed from V and 1 base from J, the gap between germline ends came to 11 bases.

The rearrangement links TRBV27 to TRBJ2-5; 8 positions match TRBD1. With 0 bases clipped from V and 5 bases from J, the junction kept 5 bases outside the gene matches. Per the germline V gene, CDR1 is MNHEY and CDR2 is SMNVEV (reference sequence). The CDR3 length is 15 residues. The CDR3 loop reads CASSLSPGGAETQYF. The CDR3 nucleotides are TGTGCCAGCAGTTTATCCCCAGGGGGCGCCGAGACCCAGTACTTC.

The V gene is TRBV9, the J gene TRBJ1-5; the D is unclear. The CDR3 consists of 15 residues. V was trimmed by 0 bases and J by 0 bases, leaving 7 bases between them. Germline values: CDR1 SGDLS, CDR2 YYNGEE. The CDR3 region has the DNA TGTGCCAGCAGCGTAGGACTAAGTAGCAATCAGCCCCAGCATTTT. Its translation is CASSVGLSSNQPQHF.